This T cell receptor (beta chain) was recovered during a study of T cell repertoires in cytomegalovirus infection. This clonotype occurred many times. TCRdb ran MiXCR on the reads and lists one entry per CDR3 protein. This table holds roughly 760,000 distinct CDR3 sequences, roughly 36% found once. Sequences were obtained from PBMCs. The receptor comes from a human donor in good health (CMV status not recorded). Some clones in this sample may be carry-over from other donors' samples.

The CDR3 reads CASSYSGREQYF. The CDR3 nucleotides read TGTGCCAGCAGTTACTCAGGGCGCGAGCAGTACTTC. The V and J genes are TRBV6-5 and TRBJ2-7, with no clear D. Germline V gene data show CDR1 as MNHEY and CDR2 as SVGAGI. There are 12 residues in the CDR3. Trimming cost V 0 bases and J 6 bases, with 6 bases left between them.